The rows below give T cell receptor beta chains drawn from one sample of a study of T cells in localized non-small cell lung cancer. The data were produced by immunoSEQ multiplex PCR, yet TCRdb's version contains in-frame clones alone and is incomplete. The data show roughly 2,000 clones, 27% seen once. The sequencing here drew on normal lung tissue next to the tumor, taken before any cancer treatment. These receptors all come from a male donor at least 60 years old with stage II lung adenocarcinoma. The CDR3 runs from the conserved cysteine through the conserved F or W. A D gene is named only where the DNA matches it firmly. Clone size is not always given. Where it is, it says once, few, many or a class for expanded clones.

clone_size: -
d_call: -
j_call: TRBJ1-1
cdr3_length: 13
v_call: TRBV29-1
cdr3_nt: TGCAGCGCCGGACCCGGGTATCACACTGAAGCTTTCTTT
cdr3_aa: CSAGPGYHTEAFF

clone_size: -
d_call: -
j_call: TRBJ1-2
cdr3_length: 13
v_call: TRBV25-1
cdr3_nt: TGTGCCAGCACCCGCAGGGACGGCGATGGCTACACCTTC
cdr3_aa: CASTRRDGDGYTF

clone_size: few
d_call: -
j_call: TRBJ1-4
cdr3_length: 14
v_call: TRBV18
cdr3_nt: TGTGCCAGCTCACCACCTGCAACTAATGAAAAACTGTTTTTT
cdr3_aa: CASSPPATNEKLFF

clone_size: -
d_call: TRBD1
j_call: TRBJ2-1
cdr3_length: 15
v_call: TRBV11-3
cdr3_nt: TGTGCCAGCAGCGGGAGGACAGGGTCCTACAATGAGCAGTTCTTC
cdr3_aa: CASSGRTGSYNEQFF

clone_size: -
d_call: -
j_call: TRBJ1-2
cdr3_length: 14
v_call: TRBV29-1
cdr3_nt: TGCAGCGTTGAAGATCAGGGAGGTCTTGGTGGCTACACCTTC
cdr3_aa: CSVEDQGGLGGYTF

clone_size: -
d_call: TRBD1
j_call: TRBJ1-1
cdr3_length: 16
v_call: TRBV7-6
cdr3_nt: TGTGCCAGCAGCTTAGATGTAGACAGGGGCGGGACTGAAGCTTTCTTT
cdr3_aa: CASSLDVDRGGTEAFF

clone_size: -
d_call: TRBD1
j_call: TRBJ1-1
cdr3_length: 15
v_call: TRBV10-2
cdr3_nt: TGCGCCAGCCTTAGACTCGGGACAGGGAACACTGAAGCTTTCTTT
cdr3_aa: CASLRLGTGNTEAFF

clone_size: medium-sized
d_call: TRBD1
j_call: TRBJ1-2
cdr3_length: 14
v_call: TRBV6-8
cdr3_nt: TGTGCCAGCAGTTCGCCGGGACAGATCTATGGCTACACCTTC
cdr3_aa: CASSSPGQIYGYTF

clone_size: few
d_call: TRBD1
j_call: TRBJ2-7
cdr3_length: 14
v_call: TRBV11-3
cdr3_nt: TGTGCCAGCAGCGTCGGACAGGGAAACTACGAGCAGTACTTC
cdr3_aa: CASSVGQGNYEQYF

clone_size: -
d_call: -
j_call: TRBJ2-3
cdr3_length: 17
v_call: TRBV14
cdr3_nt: TGTGCCAGCAGCCAAGATCCAGCGGGTTCTAGCACAGATACGCAGTATTTT
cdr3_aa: CASSQDPAGSSTDTQYF

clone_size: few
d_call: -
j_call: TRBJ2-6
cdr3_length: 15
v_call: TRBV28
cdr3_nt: TGTGCCAGCAGTTTACGGGGGTCTGGGGCCAACGTCCTGACTTTC
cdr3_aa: CASSLRGSGANVLTF

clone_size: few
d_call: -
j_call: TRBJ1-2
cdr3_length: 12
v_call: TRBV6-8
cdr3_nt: TGTGCCAGCAGTTATGGGATCTATGGCTACACCTTC
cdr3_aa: CASSYGIYGYTF

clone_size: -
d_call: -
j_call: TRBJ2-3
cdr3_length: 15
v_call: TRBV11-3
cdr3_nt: TGTGCCAGCAGCTTAGGGGGGAACCGAGCAGATACGCAGTATTTT
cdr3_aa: CASSLGGNRADTQYF

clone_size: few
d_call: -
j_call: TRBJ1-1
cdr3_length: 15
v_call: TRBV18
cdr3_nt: TGTGCCAGCTCACCAGATGGGGTAATGAACACTGAAGCTTTCTTT
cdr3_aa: CASSPDGVMNTEAFF

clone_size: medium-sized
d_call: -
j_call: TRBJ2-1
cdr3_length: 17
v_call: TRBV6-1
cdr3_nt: TGTGCCAGCAGTGAAGGGCCCCTATGGCCGGGGGTAGGGGAGCAGTTCTTC
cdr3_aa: CASSEGPLWPGVGEQFF

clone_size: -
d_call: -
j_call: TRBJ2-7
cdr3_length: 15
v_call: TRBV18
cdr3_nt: TGTGCCAGCTCACCGACCACCACCGCATTCTACGAGCAGTACTTC
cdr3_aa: CASSPTTTAFYEQYF

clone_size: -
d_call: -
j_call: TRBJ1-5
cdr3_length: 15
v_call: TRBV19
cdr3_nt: TGTGCCAGTGGGTTTCAGGGGTCCGCGAATCAGCCCCAGCATTTT
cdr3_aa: CASGFQGSANQPQHF

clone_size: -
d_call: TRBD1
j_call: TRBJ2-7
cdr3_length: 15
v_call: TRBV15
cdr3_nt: TGTGCCACCAGCAGAGGTGGGACAGGGGCCTACGAGCAGTACTTC
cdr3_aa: CATSRGGTGAYEQYF

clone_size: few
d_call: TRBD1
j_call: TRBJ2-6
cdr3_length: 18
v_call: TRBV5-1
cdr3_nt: TGCGCCAGCAGCTTCCTGGGGACAGGCGTATCTGGGGCCAACGTCCTGACTTTC
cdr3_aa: CASSFLGTGVSGANVLTF

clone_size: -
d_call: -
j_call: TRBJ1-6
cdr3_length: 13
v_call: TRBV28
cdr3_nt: TGTGCCAGCAGTTTATCATCAAATTCACCCCTCCACTTT
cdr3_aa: CASSLSSNSPLHF

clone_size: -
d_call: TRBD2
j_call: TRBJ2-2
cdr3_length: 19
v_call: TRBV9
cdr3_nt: TGTGCCAGCAGTTTCCGAACTAGCGCGACTCACAAACGGACCGGGGAGCTGTTTTTT
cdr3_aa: CASSFRTSATHKRTGELFF

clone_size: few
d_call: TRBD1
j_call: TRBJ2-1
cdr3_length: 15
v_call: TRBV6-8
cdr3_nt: TGTGCCAGCAGGTCGGGACAGAGGACTTACAATGAGCAGTTCTTC
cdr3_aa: CASRSGQRTYNEQFF

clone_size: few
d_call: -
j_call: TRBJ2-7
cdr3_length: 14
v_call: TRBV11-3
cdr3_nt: TGTGCCAGCAGCTTTGAAGGGGCCCGGGGGGAGCAGTACTTC
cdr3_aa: CASSFEGARGEQYF

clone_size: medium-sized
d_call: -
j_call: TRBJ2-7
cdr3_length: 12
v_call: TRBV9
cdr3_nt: TGTGCCAGCAGTGAGGCTGTCTACGAGCAGTACTTC
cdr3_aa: CASSEAVYEQYF

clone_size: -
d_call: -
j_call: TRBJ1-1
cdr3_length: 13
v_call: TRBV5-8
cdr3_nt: TGTGCCAGCAGCCTCAAGGTGAACACTGAAGCTTTCTTT
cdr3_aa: CASSLKVNTEAFF

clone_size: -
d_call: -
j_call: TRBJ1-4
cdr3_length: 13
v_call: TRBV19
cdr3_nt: TGTGCCAGTAGTATAAGGGGTGCTGAAAAACTGTTTTTT
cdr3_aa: CASSIRGAEKLFF

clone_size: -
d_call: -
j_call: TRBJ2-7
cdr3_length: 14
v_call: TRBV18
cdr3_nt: TGTGCCAGCTCAACATATACAGGGAGCGACGAGCAGTACTTC
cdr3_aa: CASSTYTGSDEQYF

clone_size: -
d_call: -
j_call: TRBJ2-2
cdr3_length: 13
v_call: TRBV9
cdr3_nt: TGTGCCAGCAATGTAGGGAGCACCGGGGAGCTGTTTTTT
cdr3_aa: CASNVGSTGELFF

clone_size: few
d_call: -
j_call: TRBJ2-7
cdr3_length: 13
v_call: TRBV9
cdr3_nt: TGTGCCAGCAGCTTCCGGGGGCTTGGCGAGCAGTACTTC
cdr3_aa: CASSFRGLGEQYF

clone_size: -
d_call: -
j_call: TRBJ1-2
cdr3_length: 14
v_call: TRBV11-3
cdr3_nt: TGTGCCAGCAGCCCCGGGACGCAAAACTATGGCTACACCTTC
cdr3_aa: CASSPGTQNYGYTF

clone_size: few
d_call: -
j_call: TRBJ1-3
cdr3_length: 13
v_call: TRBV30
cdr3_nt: TGTGCCTGGAGTGAGGGAGTAGGAAACACCATATATTTT
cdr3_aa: CAWSEGVGNTIYF

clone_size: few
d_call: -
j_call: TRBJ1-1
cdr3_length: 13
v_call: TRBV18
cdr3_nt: TGTGCCAGCTCTGTAGCAGGGGTTACTGAAGCTTTCTTT
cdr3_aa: CASSVAGVTEAFF

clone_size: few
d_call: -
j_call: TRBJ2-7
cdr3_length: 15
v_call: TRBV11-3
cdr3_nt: TGTGCCAGCAGCTTGTCGACAGGGGAGGGGTTCGAGCAGTACTTC
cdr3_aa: CASSLSTGEGFEQYF

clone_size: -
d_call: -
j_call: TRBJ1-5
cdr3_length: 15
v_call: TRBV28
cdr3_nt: TGTGCCAGCAGCGGACACAATCCGAGCAATCAGCCCCAGCATTTT
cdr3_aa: CASSGHNPSNQPQHF

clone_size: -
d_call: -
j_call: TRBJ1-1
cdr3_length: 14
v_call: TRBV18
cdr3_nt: TGTGCCAGCTCACCACCCGTCGATGGCCTTAAAGCTTTCTTT
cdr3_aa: CASSPPVDGLKAFF

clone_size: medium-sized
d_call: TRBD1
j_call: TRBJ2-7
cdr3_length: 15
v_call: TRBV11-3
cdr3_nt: TGTGCCAGCAGCCCGATCCCGGGACAGGGGATCGAGCAGTACTTC
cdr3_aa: CASSPIPGQGIEQYF

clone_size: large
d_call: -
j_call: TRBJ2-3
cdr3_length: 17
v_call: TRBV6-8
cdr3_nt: TGTGCCAGCAGTTACGGCTTCACCGGGAGCAGTGGAGATACGCAGTATTTT
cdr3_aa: CASSYGFTGSSGDTQYF

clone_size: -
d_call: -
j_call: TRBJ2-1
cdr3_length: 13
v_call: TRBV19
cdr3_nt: TGTGCCAGTAGCCGAGGACGGCTGGGTGAGCAGTTCTTC
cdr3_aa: CASSRGRLGEQFF

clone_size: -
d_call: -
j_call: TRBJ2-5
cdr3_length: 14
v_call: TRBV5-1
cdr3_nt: TGCGCCAGCAGCCGGGACTCCTCCCAAGAGACCCAGTACTTC
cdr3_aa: CASSRDSSQETQYF

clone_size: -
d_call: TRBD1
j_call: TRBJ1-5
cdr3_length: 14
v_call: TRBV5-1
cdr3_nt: TGCGCCAGCAGCTCAACAGGGGACGGTCAGCCCCAGCATTTT
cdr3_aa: CASSSTGDGQPQHF

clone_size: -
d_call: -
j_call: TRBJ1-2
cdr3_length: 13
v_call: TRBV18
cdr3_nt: TGTGCCAGCTCACCACACCGGGACCAGACGCACACCTTC
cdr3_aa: CASSPHRDQTHTF

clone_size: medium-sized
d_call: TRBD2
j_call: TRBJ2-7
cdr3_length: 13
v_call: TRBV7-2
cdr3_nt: TGTGCCAGCAGCCCCCTGGGACTAGGCGAGCAGTACTTC
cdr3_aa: CASSPLGLGEQYF

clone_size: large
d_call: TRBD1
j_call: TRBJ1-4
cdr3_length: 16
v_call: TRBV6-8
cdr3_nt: TGTGCCAGCAGTTCAAGCCCGACAGGGGTCAATGAAAAACTGTTTTTT
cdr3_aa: CASSSSPTGVNEKLFF

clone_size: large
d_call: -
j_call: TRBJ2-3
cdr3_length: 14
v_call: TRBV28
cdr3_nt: TGTGCCAGCAGTTTCCTTAGCGGCACAGATACGCAGTATTTT
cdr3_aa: CASSFLSGTDTQYF

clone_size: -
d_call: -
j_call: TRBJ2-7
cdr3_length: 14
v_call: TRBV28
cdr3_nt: TGTGCCAGCAGGCCCGGGACTGCCTCGGGCGAGCAGTACTTC
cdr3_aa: CASRPGTASGEQYF

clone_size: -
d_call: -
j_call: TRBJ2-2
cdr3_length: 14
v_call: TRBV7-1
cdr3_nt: TGTGCCAGCAGCGGGCAGGTGCACACCGGGGAGCTGTTTTTT
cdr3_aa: CASSGQVHTGELFF

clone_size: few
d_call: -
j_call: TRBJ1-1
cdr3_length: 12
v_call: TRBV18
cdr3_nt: TGTGCCAGCTCACCTACTAGGCAGGAAGCTTTCTTT
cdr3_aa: CASSPTRQEAFF

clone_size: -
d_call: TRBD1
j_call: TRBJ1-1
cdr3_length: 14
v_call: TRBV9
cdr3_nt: TGTGCCAGCACCTACGGGACAGCACGAACTGAAGCTTTCTTT
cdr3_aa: CASTYGTARTEAFF

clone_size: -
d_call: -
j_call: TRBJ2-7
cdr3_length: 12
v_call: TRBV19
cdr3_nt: TGTGCCAGTACCTTGGACGGTTACGAGCAGTACTTC
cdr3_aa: CASTLDGYEQYF

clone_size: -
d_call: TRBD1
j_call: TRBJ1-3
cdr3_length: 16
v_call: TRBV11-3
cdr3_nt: TGTGCCAGCAGCTACCGGGACAGGGGAGTTGGAAACACCATATATTTT
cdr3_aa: CASSYRDRGVGNTIYF